This TCR beta chain came from a study of cytomegalovirus exposure and HLA in healthy donors. Across the study: In a later analysis, it was reported that the roughly 120 validation repertoires had been produced on the same platform as the roughly 650 repertoires belonging to the first cohort.

Notes on the study in general: In vitro confirmation showed three CMV-associated chains to be CMV antigen specific.

The data were produced by immunoSEQ multiplex PCR, yet TCRdb's version contains in-frame clones alone and is incomplete. The sample lists more than 60,000 clones, over 90% occurring once. Looked up from germline, CDR1 is ENHRY and CDR2 is SYGVKD. V was pared by 3 bases and J by 5 bases, with 14 bases between. This CDR3 is built from 14 residues. This clone came up a few times. Its matching antigen is unknown. This receptor was identified in a woman between 18 and 29 years old in good health and CMV-seropositive. The gene calls are TRBV10-3 and TRBJ2-7, with D hard to call. Specimen: PBMCs. The CDR3 sequence: CAISDLEAHHEQYF. The CDR3 bases are TGTGCCATCAGTGATTTAGAGGCTCACCACGAGCAGTACTTC.